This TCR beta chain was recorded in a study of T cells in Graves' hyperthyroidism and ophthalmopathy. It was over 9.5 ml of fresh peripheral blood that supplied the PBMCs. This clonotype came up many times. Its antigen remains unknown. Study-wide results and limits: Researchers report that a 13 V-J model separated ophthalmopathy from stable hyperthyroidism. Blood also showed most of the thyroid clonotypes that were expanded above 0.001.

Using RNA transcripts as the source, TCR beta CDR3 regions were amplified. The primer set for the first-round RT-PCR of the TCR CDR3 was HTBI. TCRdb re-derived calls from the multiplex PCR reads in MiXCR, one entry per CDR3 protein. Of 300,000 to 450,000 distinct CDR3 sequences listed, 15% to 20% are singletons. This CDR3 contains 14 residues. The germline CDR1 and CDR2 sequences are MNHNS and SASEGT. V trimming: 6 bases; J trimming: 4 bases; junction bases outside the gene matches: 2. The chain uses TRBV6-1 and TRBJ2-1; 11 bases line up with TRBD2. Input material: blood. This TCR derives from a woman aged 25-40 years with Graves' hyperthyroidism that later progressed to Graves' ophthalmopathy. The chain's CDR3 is CASRVAGGYNEQFF. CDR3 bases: TGTGCCAGCAGGGTAGCGGGGGGGTACAATGAGCAGTTCTTC.